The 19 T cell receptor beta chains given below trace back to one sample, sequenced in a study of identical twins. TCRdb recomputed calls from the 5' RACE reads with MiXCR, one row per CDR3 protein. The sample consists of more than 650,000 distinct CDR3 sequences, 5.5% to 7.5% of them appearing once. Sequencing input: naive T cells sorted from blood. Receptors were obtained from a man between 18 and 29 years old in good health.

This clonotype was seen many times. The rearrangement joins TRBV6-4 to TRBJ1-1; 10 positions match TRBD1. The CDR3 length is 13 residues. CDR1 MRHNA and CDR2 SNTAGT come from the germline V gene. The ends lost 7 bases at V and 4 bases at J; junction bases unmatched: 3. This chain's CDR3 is CASKGTGATEAFF. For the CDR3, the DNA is TGTGCCAGCAAAGGGACAGGGGCCACTGAAGCTTTCTTT.

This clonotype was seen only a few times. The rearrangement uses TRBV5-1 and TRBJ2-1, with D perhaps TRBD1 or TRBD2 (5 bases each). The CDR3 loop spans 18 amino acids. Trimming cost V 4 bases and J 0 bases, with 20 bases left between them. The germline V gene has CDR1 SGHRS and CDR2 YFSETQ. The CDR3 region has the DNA TGCGCCAGCAGCACCCTCCCCGACAGCGGTCGCTCCTACAATGAGCAGTTCTTC. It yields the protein CASSTLPDSGRSYNEQFF.

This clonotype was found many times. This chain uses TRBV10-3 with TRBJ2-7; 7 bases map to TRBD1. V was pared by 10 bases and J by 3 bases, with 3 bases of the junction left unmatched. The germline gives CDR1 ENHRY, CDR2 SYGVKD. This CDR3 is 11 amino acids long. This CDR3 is CATGTDYEQYF. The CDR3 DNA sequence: TGTGCCACCGGGACAGACTACGAGCAGTACTTC.

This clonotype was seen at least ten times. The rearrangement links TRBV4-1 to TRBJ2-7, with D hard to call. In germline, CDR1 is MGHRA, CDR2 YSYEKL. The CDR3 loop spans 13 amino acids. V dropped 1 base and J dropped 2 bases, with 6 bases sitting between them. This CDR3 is CASSQVPAYEQYV. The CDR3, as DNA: TGCGCCAGCAGCCAAGTTCCAGCCTACGAGCAGTACGTC.

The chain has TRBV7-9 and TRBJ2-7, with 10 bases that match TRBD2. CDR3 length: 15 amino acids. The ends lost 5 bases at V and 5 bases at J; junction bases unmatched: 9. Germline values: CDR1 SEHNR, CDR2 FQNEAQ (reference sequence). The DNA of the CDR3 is TGTGCCAGCAGCGCTCACCTAGCGGGAGTGAACGAGCAGTACTTC. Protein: CASSAHLAGVNEQYF.

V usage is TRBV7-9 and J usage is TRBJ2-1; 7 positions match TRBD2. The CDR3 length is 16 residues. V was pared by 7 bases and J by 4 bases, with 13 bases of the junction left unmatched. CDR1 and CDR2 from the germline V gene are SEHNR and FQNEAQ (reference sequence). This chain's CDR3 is CASNELWDYPYNEQFF. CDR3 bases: TGTGCCAGCAACGAATTGTGGGACTATCCATACAATGAGCAGTTCTTC.

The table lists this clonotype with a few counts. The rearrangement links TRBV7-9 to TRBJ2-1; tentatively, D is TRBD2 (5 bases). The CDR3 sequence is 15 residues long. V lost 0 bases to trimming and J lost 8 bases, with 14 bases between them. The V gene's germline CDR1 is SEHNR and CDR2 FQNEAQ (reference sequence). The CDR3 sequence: CASSLARTRPHEQFF. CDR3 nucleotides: TGTGCCAGCAGCTTAGCACGGACTCGACCCCATGAGCAGTTCTTC. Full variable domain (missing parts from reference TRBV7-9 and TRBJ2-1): DTGVSQNPRHKITKRGQNVTFRCDPISEHNRLYWYRQTLGQGPEFLTYFQNEAQLEKSRLLSDRFSAERPKGSFSTLEIQRTEQGDSAMYLCASSLARTRPHEQFFGPGTRLTVL.

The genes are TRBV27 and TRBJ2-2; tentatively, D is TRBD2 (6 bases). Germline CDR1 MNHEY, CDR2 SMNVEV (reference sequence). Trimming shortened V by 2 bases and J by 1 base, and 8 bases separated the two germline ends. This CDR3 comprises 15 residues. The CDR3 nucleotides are TGTGCCAGCAGTTTAAACGGGAGGAACACCGGGGAGCTGTTTTTT. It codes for CASSLNGRNTGELFF.

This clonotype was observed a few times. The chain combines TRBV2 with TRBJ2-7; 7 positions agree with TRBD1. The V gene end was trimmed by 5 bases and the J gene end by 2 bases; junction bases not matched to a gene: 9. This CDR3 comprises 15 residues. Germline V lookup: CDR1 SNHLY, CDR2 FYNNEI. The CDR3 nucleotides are TGTGCCAGCAGTCTAGGACAGGCGAATACCTACGAGCAGTACTTC. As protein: CASSLGQANTYEQYF.

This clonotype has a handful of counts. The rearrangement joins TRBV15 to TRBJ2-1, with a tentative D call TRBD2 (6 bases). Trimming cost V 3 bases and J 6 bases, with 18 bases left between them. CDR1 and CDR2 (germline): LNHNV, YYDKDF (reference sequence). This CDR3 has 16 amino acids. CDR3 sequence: CATSSPGTVPRNEQFF. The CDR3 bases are TGTGCCACCAGCAGCCCCGGGACTGTCCCCCGCAATGAGCAGTTCTTC.

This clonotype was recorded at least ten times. In DNA, the CDR3 is TGTGCCAGCAGCTTGGGGGGAAGTAGCAATCAGCCCCAGCATTTT. This translates into CASSLGGSSNQPQHF. This chain uses TRBV5-6 with TRBJ1-5; D uncertain. This CDR3 spans 15 amino acids. The V gene lost 0 bases and the J gene lost 0 bases, with 7 bases spanning the gap. Germline CDR1 SGHDT, CDR2 YYEEEE.

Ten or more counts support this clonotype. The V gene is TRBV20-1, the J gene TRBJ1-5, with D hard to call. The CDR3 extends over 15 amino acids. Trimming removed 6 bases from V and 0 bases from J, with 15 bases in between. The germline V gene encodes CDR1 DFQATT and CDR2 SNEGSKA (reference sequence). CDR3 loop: CSAETSPPSNQPQHF. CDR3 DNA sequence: TGCAGTGCCGAGACTTCTCCCCCTAGCAATCAGCCCCAGCATTTT.

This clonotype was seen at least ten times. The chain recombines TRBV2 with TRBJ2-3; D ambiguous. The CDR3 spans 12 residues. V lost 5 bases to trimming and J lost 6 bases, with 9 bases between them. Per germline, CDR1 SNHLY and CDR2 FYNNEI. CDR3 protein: CASSSRADTQYF. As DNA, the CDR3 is TGTGCCAGCAGTTCCCGCGCGGATACGCAGTATTTT.

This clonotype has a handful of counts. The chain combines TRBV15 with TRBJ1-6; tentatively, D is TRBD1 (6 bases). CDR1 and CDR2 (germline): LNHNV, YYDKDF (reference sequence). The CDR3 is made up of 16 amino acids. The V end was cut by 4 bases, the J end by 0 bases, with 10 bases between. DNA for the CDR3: TGTGCCACCAGCAAGACGGACAGCTCCTATAATTCACCCCTCCACTTT. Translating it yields CATSKTDSSYNSPLHF.

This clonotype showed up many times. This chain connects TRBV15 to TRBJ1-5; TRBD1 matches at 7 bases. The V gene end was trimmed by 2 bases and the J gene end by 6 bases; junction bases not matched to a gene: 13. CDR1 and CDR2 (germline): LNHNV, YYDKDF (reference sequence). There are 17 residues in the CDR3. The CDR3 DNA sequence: TGTGCCACCAGCAGATCCTTTGACAGGGATGTAAGTCAGCCCCAGCATTTT. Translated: CATSRSFDRDVSQPQHF.

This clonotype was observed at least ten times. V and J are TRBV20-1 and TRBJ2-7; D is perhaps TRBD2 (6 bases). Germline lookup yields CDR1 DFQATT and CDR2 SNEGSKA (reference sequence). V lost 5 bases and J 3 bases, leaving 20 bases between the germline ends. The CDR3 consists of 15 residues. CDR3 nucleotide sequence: TGCAGTGCTCGCGGACGGGGGTTATCGATCTACGAGCAGTACTTC. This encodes CSARGRGLSIYEQYF.

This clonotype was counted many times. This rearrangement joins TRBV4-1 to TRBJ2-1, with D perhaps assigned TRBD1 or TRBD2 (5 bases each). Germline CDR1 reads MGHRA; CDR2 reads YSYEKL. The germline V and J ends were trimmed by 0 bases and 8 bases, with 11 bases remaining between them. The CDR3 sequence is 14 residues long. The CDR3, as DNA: TGCGCCAGCAGCCAAGACCCCCGGGGCGATGAGCAGTTCTTC. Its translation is CASSQDPRGDEQFF.

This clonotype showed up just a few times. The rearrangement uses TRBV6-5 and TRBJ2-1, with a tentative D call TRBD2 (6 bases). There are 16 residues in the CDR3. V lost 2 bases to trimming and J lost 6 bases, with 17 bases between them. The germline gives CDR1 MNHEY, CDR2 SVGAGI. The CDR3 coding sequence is TGTGCCAGCAGTTACAGGGGACTCTCTCTGGGCAATGAGCAGTTCTTC. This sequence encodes CASSYRGLSLGNEQFF.

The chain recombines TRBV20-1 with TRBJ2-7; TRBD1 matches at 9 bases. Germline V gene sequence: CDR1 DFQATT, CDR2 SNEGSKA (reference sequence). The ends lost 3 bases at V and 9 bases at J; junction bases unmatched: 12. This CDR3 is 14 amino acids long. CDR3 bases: TGCAGTGCTAGGTCAGGGACAGGGAGGGTTGGGCAGTACTTC. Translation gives CSARSGTGRVGQYF.